The clone carrying this T cell receptor beta chain has a count of ten or more. Its specificity is not known. The data originate from a study of T-cell reconstitution after alpha-beta-depleted transplantation in children. Study conclusions and caveats: The study reportedly traced alpha-beta T cells about two months after transplant to several hundred expanded graft clones.

V lost 8 bases to trimming and J lost 0 bases, with 9 bases between them. Germline CDR1 reads SQVTM; CDR2 reads ANQGSEA. The CDR3 has 12 amino acids. Unique molecular identifiers were incorporated during preparation of the TCRbeta library. TCRdb recomputed calls from the PCR reads with MiXCR, one row per CDR3 protein. The repertoire holds around 64,000 distinct CDR3 sequences, roughly 11% seen once, with approximately 13% in the top ten. The sequence came from a boy between 10 and 17 years old with acute myeloid leukemia, due to receive a stem cell transplant. Material: PBMCs, obtained before TCRalphabeta/CD19-depleted stem cell transplant. V usage is TRBV29-1 and J usage is TRBJ2-3; D is ambiguous. The CDR3 nucleotides are TGCAGCATAGCCTTAAGCACAGATACGCAGTATTTT. This translates into CSIALSTDTQYF.